Presented here are 7 T cell receptor beta chains from one specimen sequenced in a study of T cell responses to AZD1222 COVID-19 vaccine. Profiled with immunoSEQ multiplex PCR; TCRdb holds only in-frame clones, not every one. The data show 95,000 to 100,000 clones, approximately 84% seen once. The source material was peripheral blood, sampled on day 0 of AZD1222 vaccination. The receptor source for this set is an adult in good health.

The V call is TRBV5-4, the J call TRBJ2-4; 7 bases map to TRBD1. From germline, CDR1 is SGHNT and CDR2 YYREEE (reference sequence). Losses at the gene ends were 0 bases for V and 6 bases for J; bases not matched to a gene: 9. This CDR3 comprises 16 residues. The CDR3 loop is CASSLGVTGLGNIQYF. For the CDR3, the DNA is TGTGCCAGCAGCTTGGGGGTGACAGGGCTGGGAAACATTCAGTACTTC.

This chain joins TRBV5-1 and TRBJ2-3; D unclear. The germline V and J ends were trimmed by 4 bases and 0 bases, with 6 bases remaining between them. CDR3 length: 13 amino acids. Germline values: CDR1 SGHRS, CDR2 YFSETQ. This CDR3 is CASSDGSTDTQYF. CDR3 nucleotide sequence: TGCGCCAGCAGCGACGGAAGCACAGATACGCAGTATTTT.

The chain combines TRBV3-1 (or the pseudogene TRBV3-2) with TRBJ1-2, with D maybe TRBD1 (5 bases). This CDR3 is 16 amino acids long. CDR1 is LGHDT and CDR2 is YNNKEL in the germline V gene (reference sequence). Trimming took off 3 bases at V and 4 bases at J, with 18 bases between the two ends. The CDR3 DNA sequence: TGTGCCAGCAGCCAGGAGACTACGGGAGGGGTCTATGGCTACACCTTC. It is translated as CASSQETTGGVYGYTF.

This chain links TRBV7-2 with TRBJ2-1; D is ambiguous. The V end was cut by 4 bases, the J end by 8 bases, with 12 bases between. Germline V CDR1 and CDR2: SGHTA, FQGNSA. This CDR3 comprises 13 residues. CDR3 DNA: TGTGCCAGCAGCTCCCCAGGACGAGATGAGCAGTTCTTC. It yields the protein CASSSPGRDEQFF.

The genes are TRBV29-1 and TRBJ1-4; D unresolved. The CDR3 covers 11 residues. The germline V and J ends were trimmed by 7 bases and 8 bases, with 11 bases remaining between them. Germline CDR1 is SQVTM and CDR2 is ANQGSEA. The CDR3 nucleotides are TGCAGCGCCCACCATGGGGAAAAACTGTTTTTT. Translated: CSAHHGEKLFF.

The V and J genes are TRBV4-1 and TRBJ2-2; TRBD1 agrees at 7 bases. There are 14 residues in the CDR3. CDR1 MGHRA and CDR2 YSYEKL come from the germline V gene. The junction had 4 bases not matched to a gene; V was cut back by 3 bases and J by 6 bases. In DNA, the CDR3 is TGCGCCAGCAGCCACAACAGGGGCGCCGGGGAGCTGTTTTTT. This codes for CASSHNRGAGELFF.

V usage is TRBV18 and J usage is TRBJ1-1; possibly TRBD1 for D (6 bases). Germline CDR1 reads KGHSH; CDR2 reads LQKENI. This CDR3 is 15 amino acids long. V gave up 2 bases and J gave up 6 bases, with 16 bases separating them. The CDR3 region is CASSPTTTGSPEAFF. CDR3 DNA: TGTGCCAGCTCACCAACTACGACAGGATCTCCTGAAGCTTTCTTT.